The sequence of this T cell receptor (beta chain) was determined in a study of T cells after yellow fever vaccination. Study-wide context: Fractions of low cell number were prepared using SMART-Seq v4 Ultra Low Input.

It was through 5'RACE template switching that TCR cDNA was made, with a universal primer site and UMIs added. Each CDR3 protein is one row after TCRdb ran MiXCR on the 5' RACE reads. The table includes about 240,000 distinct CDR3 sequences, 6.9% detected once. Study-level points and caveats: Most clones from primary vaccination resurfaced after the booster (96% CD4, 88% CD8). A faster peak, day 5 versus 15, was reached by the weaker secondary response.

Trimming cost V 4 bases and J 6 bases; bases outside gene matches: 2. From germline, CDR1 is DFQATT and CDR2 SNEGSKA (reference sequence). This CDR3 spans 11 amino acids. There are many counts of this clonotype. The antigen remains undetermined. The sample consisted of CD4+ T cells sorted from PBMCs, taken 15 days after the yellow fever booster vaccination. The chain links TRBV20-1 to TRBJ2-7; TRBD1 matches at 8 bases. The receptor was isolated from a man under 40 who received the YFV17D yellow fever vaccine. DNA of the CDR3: TGCAGTGCTACACAGGGGGTCGAGCAGTACTTC. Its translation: CSATQGVEQYF.